Shown below are 29 T cell receptor beta chains from a single sample sequenced in a study of technical replicates of blood from several donors. The repertoire was sequenced with immunoSEQ multiplex PCR; TCRdb's copy has only in-frame clones and lacks some. Among tens of thousands of clones listed, about 86% were seen once. Sequencing used PBMCs. The source is a human donor in good health. Some clones in this sample may be carry-over from other donors' samples.

V gene TRBV20-1 combines with J gene TRBJ1-5; D not certain. Germline V gene sequence: CDR1 DFQATT, CDR2 SNEGSKA (reference sequence). Between the trimmed V and J ends, which lost 5 bases and 9 bases, there was a span of 8 bases. This CDR3 has 10 amino acids. CDR3: CSALGPPQHF. Written as DNA, the CDR3 is TGCAGTGCTCTGGGCCCGCCCCAGCATTTT.

The chain employs TRBV6-1 and TRBJ1-6, with D perhaps matching TRBD1 (6 bases). The CDR3 contains 16 residues. The V end was cut by 3 bases, the J end by 0 bases, with 9 bases between. In germline, CDR1 is MNHNS, CDR2 SASEGT. This CDR3 is CASSDTGSSYNSPLHF. CDR3 in DNA: TGTGCCAGCAGTGACACAGGGAGCTCCTATAATTCACCCCTCCACTTT.

V is TRBV5-1 and J is TRBJ2-5; D remains unclear. CDR3 length equals 15 residues. The V gene's germline CDR1 is SGHRS and CDR2 YFSETQ. The germline V and J ends were trimmed by 5 bases and 2 bases, with 16 bases remaining between them. CDR3 sequence (DNA): TGCGCCAGCAGTATTGGCTCAGGATTGCAAGAGACCCAGTACTTC. It yields the protein CASSIGSGLQETQYF.

J is TRBJ2-5 and V is TRBV9, with D possibly matching TRBD2 (5 bases). The CDR3 runs to 16 residues. V lost 0 bases and J 2 bases, leaving 14 bases between the germline ends. In germline, CDR1 is SGDLS, CDR2 YYNGEE. In nucleotides, the CDR3 is TGTGCCAGCAGCGTAGCTGTCGGGGTTGGGCAAGAGACCCAGTACTTC. Translating gives CASSVAVGVGQETQYF.

The rearrangement links TRBV4-1 to TRBJ1-5; 9 nucleotides line up with TRBD1. The germline V gene encodes CDR1 MGHRA and CDR2 YSYEKL. V shed 8 bases and J 0 bases; nucleotides not matched to a gene: 11. This CDR3 contains 17 residues. The DNA of the CDR3 is TGCGCCAGCCGGGCCGGGACAGGGAGTAATAGCAATCAGCCCCAGCATTTT. Protein product: CASRAGTGSNSNQPQHF.

CDR3 loop: CASSQVPGITDTQYF. DNA of the CDR3: TGTGCCAGCAGCCAAGTCCCCGGGATCACAGATACGCAGTATTTT. This rearrangement joins TRBV4-2 to TRBJ2-3; D is possibly TRBD2 (5 bases). V was clipped by 1 base and J by 2 bases, with 10 bases between them. This CDR3 is built from 15 residues. Germline lookup yields CDR1 LGHNA and CDR2 YNFKEQ.

The chain joins TRBV7-9 to TRBJ1-6, with TRBD1 matching 8 bases. CDR3 length: 16 residues. Trimming removed 6 bases from V and 9 bases from J; junction bases left unmatched: 13. Germline V gives CDR1 SEHNR, CDR2 FQNEAQ (reference sequence). Here the CDR3 reads CASSPGQGVRSSPLHF. The DNA for the CDR3 is TGTGCCAGCAGTCCCGGACAGGGAGTCAGGAGTTCACCCCTCCACTTT.

This sequence joins TRBV29-1 and TRBJ1-2; a possible D gene is TRBD1 (5 bases). Trimming shortened V by 2 bases and J by 1 base, and 8 bases separated the two germline ends. Germline V lookup: CDR1 SQVTM, CDR2 ANQGSEA. This CDR3 is built from 13 residues. CDR3 sequence: CSVETTVNYGYTF. Here the CDR3 DNA reads TGCAGCGTTGAAACGACAGTTAACTATGGCTACACCTTC.

This rearrangement joins TRBV30 to TRBJ1-4, with 8 nucleotides matching TRBD1. With V trimmed by 2 bases and J by 1 base, 12 bases remained unmatched. The CDR3 runs 18 residues. Germline V gene lookup returns CDR1 GTSNPN and CDR2 SVGIG (reference sequence). The CDR3 region is CAWSPLRGRYQTNEKLFF. CDR3 DNA: TGTGCCTGGAGTCCCCTCAGGGGGCGGTATCAAACTAATGAAAAACTGTTTTTT.

The chain links TRBV10-3 to TRBJ1-1; 9 nucleotides line up with TRBD1. This CDR3 spans 13 amino acids. Germline V gene sequence: CDR1 ENHRY, CDR2 SYGVKD. The J segment lost 5 bases and the V segment lost 11 bases, leaving 9 bases of the junction unmatched. CDR3 in amino acids: CAARTGGNTEAFF. The CDR3 nucleotides read TGTGCCGCTCGCACAGGGGGCAATACTGAAGCTTTCTTT.

CDR3 in amino acids: CASSQGVSGSYEQYF. In DNA, the CDR3 is TGCGCCAGCAGCCAAGGGGTAAGCGGGAGTTACGAGCAGTACTTC. The chain combines TRBV4-3 with TRBJ2-7, with 8 positions matching TRBD2. Trimming removed 1 base from V and 4 bases from J; junction bases left unmatched: 6. This CDR3 spans 15 amino acids. Per the germline V gene, CDR1 is LGHNA and CDR2 is YSLEER.

The chain carries TRBV5-4 and TRBJ2-7; D uncertain. Germline V gene data show CDR1 as SGHNT and CDR2 as YYREEE (reference sequence). V was cut by 3 bases and J by 3 bases, with 4 bases left in between. This CDR3 region has 11 residues. The DNA of the CDR3 is TGTGCCAGCAGCTCAAACTACGAGCAGTACTTC. Its protein is CASSSNYEQYF.

The chain is built from TRBV7-2 and TRBJ2-1, with 10 bases identical to TRBD2. The CDR3 has 15 amino acids. With V trimmed by 4 bases and J by 5 bases, 5 bases remained unmatched. Looked up from germline, CDR1 is SGHTA and CDR2 is FQGNSA. CDR3 region: CASSWLAGANNEQFF. As DNA, the CDR3 is TGTGCCAGCAGCTGGCTAGCGGGGGCCAACAATGAGCAGTTCTTC.

J is TRBJ1-6 and V is TRBV28, with 7 nucleotides matching TRBD1. The germline CDR1 and CDR2 sequences are MDHEN and SYDVKM. Trimming at V came to 6 bases and at J to 7 bases, leaving 9 bases not matched to a gene. The CDR3 consists of 15 residues. The CDR3 sequence: CASRPQGQINSPLHF. CDR3 coding DNA: TGTGCCAGCAGACCCCAGGGACAGATAAATTCACCCCTCCACTTT.

CDR3 DNA sequence: TGTGCCAGTAGTCCCGGGAGTTGGGAGACCCAGTACTTC. It encodes CASSPGSWETQYF. The genes are TRBV19 and TRBJ2-5; weak D call: TRBD2 (6 bases). The ends were cut back, 5 bases at V and 5 bases at J, with 12 bases in the middle. This CDR3 has 13 residues. The germline CDR1 and CDR2 sequences are LNHDA and SQIVND (reference sequence). Filled out from reference TRBV19 and TRBJ2-5, the complete variable domain reads DGGITQSPKYLFRKEGQNVTLSCEQNLNHDAMYWYRQDPGQGLRLIYYSQIVNDFQKGDIAEGYSVSREKKESFPLTVTSAQKNPTAFYLCASSPGSWETQYFGPGTRLLVL.

V usage is TRBV10-3 and J usage is TRBJ1-3; D call uncertain. The CDR3 loop spans 16 amino acids. The germline CDR1 and CDR2 sequences are ENHRY and SYGVKD. V was shortened by 2 bases and J by 4 bases, with 15 bases between the two germline ends. CDR3 residues: CAISERSVGEGNTIYF. The CDR3 DNA is TGTGCCATCAGTGAGCGGAGTGTCGGAGAGGGAAACACCATATATTTT.

The rearrangement links TRBV7-3 to TRBJ2-1, with 8 bases that match TRBD2. Germline V gene lookup returns CDR1 SGHTA and CDR2 FQGTGA. V lost 2 bases and J lost 5; bases outside the gene matches: 8. The CDR3 is 16 amino acids. CDR3 DNA sequence: TGTGCCAGCAGCTTAGCGGGGGGCCGAAACGACAATGAGCAGTTCTTC. Its protein product is CASSLAGGRNDNEQFF. Filled out from reference TRBV7-3 and TRBJ2-1, the complete variable domain reads GAGVSQTPSNKVTEKGKYVELRCDPISGHTALYWYRQSLGQGPEFLIYFQGTGAADDSGLPNDRFFAVRPEGSVSTLKIQRTERGDSAVYLCASSLAGGRNDNEQFFGPGTRLTVL.

This chain's CDR3 is CASSLQGSDTQYF. The CDR3 nucleotides are TGTGCCAGCAGCCTCCAGGGATCAGATACGCAGTATTTT. The chain couples TRBV4-2 to TRBJ2-3, with TRBD1 as a possible D gene (5 bases). In germline, CDR1 is LGHNA, CDR2 YNFKEQ. The CDR3 spans 13 residues. Trimming left V 4 bases short and J 4 bases short, with 9 bases between.

For this clone: This likely reflects a read error, since a far larger clone is one base away. The chain carries TRBV5-1 and TRBJ1-1, with 9 nucleotides matching TRBD1. With 3 bases clipped from V and 7 bases from J, the junction kept 4 bases outside the gene matches. Per the germline V gene, CDR1 is SGHRS and CDR2 is YFSETQ. The CDR3 spans 13 residues. CDR3 residues: CASSSGQGREAFF. In DNA form, the CDR3 reads TGCGCCAGCAGCTCGGGACAGGGCCGTGAAGCTTTCTTT.

A few counts support this clone. This sequence joins TRBV4-1 and TRBJ2-3; 13 bases agree with TRBD2. CDR1 and CDR2 (germline): MGHRA, YSYEKL. The CDR3 loop spans 17 amino acids. V gave up 4 bases and J gave up 2 bases; unmatched junction bases: 6. The CDR3 nucleotides read TGCGCCAGCAGCCGCGGGGGACTAGCGGGGCTCACAGATACGCAGTATTTT. Its translation is CASSRGGLAGLTDTQYF.

The chain joins TRBV30 to TRBJ2-1; possible D gene TRBD2, 6 bases. The CDR3 length is 14 residues. The V gene's germline CDR1 is GTSNPN and CDR2 SVGIG (reference sequence). Here the CDR3 reads CAIDTSYSYNEQFF. CDR3 nucleotides: TGTGCTATAGATACTAGCTACTCCTACAATGAGCAGTTCTTC.

This clone was found a few times. This chain joins TRBV7-9 and TRBJ1-2; D is undetermined. Trimming shortened V by 5 bases and J by 8 bases, and 12 bases separated the two germline ends. This CDR3 is built from 12 residues. The germline CDR1 and CDR2 sequences are SEHNR and FQNEAQ (reference sequence). CDR3 amino acids: CASSPAPRGYTF. The CDR3 coding sequence is TGTGCCAGCAGCCCCGCCCCCAGGGGCTACACCTTC.

The chain carries TRBV19 and TRBJ2-5, with TRBD1 as a possible D gene (5 bases). Trimming left V 7 bases short and J 5 bases short, with 14 bases between. The CDR3 spans 13 residues. Germline V gene sequence: CDR1 LNHDA, CDR2 SQIVND (reference sequence). The CDR3 reads CASTSRAGETQYF. The DNA of the CDR3 is TGTGCCAGTACATCCAGGGCTGGCGAGACCCAGTACTTC.

The chain combines TRBV19 with TRBJ2-4; TRBD2 might be the D (6 bases). The V gene lost 10 bases and the J gene lost 8 bases, with 21 bases spanning the gap. The V gene's germline CDR1 is LNHDA and CDR2 SQIVND (reference sequence). CDR3 length equals 14 residues. The CDR3 spells CATSAGTPGHIQYF. CDR3 coding DNA: TGTGCCACCTCGGCTGGGACTCCAGGCCACATTCAGTACTTC.

The chain uses TRBV5-4 and TRBJ2-7; 7 positions match TRBD1. The germline V gene has CDR1 SGHNT and CDR2 YYREEE (reference sequence). J was trimmed by 4 bases and V by 3 bases; bases with no gene match: 4. This CDR3 is 13 amino acids long. The CDR3 DNA sequence: TGTGCCAGCAGCTCGGACAGGAGGTACGAGCAGTACTTC. Its protein product is CASSSDRRYEQYF.

The rearrangement joins TRBV5-4 to TRBJ1-6; 10 nucleotides align to TRBD1. CDR1 and CDR2 (germline): SGHNT, YYREEE (reference sequence). Losses at the gene ends were 0 bases for V and 10 bases for J; bases not matched to a gene: 7. The CDR3 covers 16 residues. The CDR3 DNA sequence: TGTGCCAGCAGCTTGGGGACAGGGGGAGTAGGATCACCCCTCCACTTT. Protein product: CASSLGTGGVGSPLHF.

This clone was detected a few times. This chain links TRBV4-3 with TRBJ2-7, with D possibly being TRBD2 (6 bases). Trimming cost V 2 bases and J 0 bases, with 11 bases left between them. CDR1 and CDR2 (germline): LGHNA, YSLEER. CDR3 length: 15 residues. The CDR3 DNA follows: TGCGCCAGCAGCCAAATGCCGGGAGACTCCTACGAGCAGTACTTC. Amino acids: CASSQMPGDSYEQYF.

This rearrangement joins TRBV7-2 to TRBJ2-1; TRBD2 agrees at 14 bases. This CDR3 contains 16 residues. The V gene's germline CDR1 is SGHTA and CDR2 FQGNSA. After removal of 5 bases from V and 10 bases from J, the junction contained 10 bases not matched to a gene. The CDR3 region has the DNA TGTGCCAGCAGCAGTCCGGGACTAGCGGGAGTAGGAGAGCAGTTCTTC. This encodes CASSSPGLAGVGEQFF. Supplemented by reference TRBV7-2 and TRBJ2-1, the full variable domain reads GAGVSQSPSNKVTEKGKDVELRCDPISGHTALYWYRQSLGQGLEFLIYFQGNSAPDKSGLPSDRFSAERTGGSVSTLTIQRTQQEDSAVYLCASSSPGLAGVGEQFFGPGTRLTVL.

This chain's CDR3 is CASSSGVYGGELFF. CDR3 in DNA: TGTGCCAGCAGCTCAGGGGTTTATGGCGGGGAGCTGTTTTTT. The chain employs TRBV7-6 and TRBJ2-2; D is possibly TRBD1 (6 bases). Between the trimmed V and J ends, which lost 4 bases and 7 bases, there was a span of 13 bases. Germline V CDR1 and CDR2: SGHVS, FNYEAQ. This CDR3 region has 14 residues.